The sample holds a few counts of the clone carrying this TCR beta chain. The data originate from a study of identical twins. MiXCR, applied by TCRdb to the 5' RACE reads, yields one record per CDR3 protein. The table lists 690,000 or so distinct CDR3 sequences, less than 10% of them singletons. Trimming cost V 1 base and J 9 bases, with 13 bases left between them. Germline CDR1 MDHEN, CDR2 SYDVKM. This CDR3 spans 15 amino acids. The same sample was also studied in work on yellow fever vaccine responses in identical twins.

This receptor was obtained from a woman aged 18-29 years in good health. The V gene is TRBV28, the J gene TRBJ1-6; D unresolved. Sequenced input: PBMCs. For the CDR3, the DNA is TGTGCCAGCAGTTTATTTGCGGGGAGAGGTTCACCCCTCCACTTT. This gives the protein CASSLFAGRGSPLHF. Based on the CDR3 plus reference TRBV28 and TRBJ1-6, the full variable domain is DVKVTQSSRYLVKRTGEKVFLECVQDMDHENMFWYRQDPGLGLRLIYFSYDVKMKEKGDIPEGYSVSREKKERFSLILESASTNQTSMYLCASSLFAGRGSPLHFGNGTRLTVT.